These T cell receptor beta chains were read from a single sample in a study of T cell responses to AZD1222 COVID-19 vaccine. Produced via immunoSEQ multiplex PCR; TCRdb's table is partial and in-frame only. Here the sample spans under 130,000 clones, 90% being singletons. This sample comprised peripheral blood, obtained on day 0 of AZD1222 vaccination. The origin of the receptors is an adult in good health. CDR3s include the opening cysteine and the closing phenylalanine or tryptophan. Each record gives: V gene, clone size, D gene, J gene, CDR3 DNA, CDR3 protein. The D gene is left open where the match is weak. The listing skips clone size in some rows; elsewhere it reads once, few, many or a size class.

>TRBV15|.|.|TRBJ1-1
TGTGCCACCAGCAGAGAACTCGCAGGGCCCACTGAAGCTTTCTTT
CATSRELAGPTEAFF
>TRBV2|once|.|TRBJ2-5
TGTGCCAGCAGTCGGGGCGGGGAGACCCAGTACTTC
CASSRGGETQYF
>TRBV7-9|.|.|TRBJ1-5
TGTGCCAGCAGCTTGAGGCTCCCGGACAGACTTCATAGCAATCAGCCCCAGCATTTT
CASSLRLPDRLHSNQPQHF
>TRBV4-2|.|.|TRBJ1-2
TGTGCCAGCAGCCAAGACGATGGCTACACCTTC
CASSQDDGYTF
>TRBV25-1|.|.|TRBJ2-7
TGTGCCAGCAGTGGAACGGTCTACGAGCAGTACTTC
CASSGTVYEQYF
>TRBV5-6|few|TRBD1|TRBJ2-7
TGTGCCAGCAGCCCGACAGGGGGCGCTTCGTACGAGCAGTACTTC
CASSPTGGASYEQYF
>TRBV2|.|.|TRBJ1-3
TGTGCCAGCAGTGAAGAGGGAACTATTGGAAACACCATATATTTT
CASSEEGTIGNTIYF
>TRBV7-9|.|.|TRBJ2-1
TGTGCCAGCAGCCTCCGGACAGCTTCCTACAATGAGCAGTTCTTC
CASSLRTASYNEQFF
>TRBV28|.|.|TRBJ2-1
TGTGCCAGCAGAGGGCCGTATACCTACAATGAGCAGTTCTTC
CASRGPYTYNEQFF
>TRBV21-1|.|.|TRBJ2-1
TGTGCCAGCTCCGCCACCTACAATGAGCAGTTCTTC
CASSATYNEQFF